The clone carrying this T cell receptor (beta chain) was found once. What it binds is not known. This CDR3 has 12 residues. Between the trimmed V and J ends, which lost 10 bases and 10 bases, there was a span of 17 bases. Germline CDR1 is ENHRY and CDR2 is SYGVKD. TCRdb's table, derived via immunoSEQ multiplex PCR, lists solely in-frame clones and lacks some. The table records some 64,000 clones, 88% of them present only once. This sample is drawn from a study of OX40 agonist ivuxolimab in advanced cancers. Whole-study context: The patients' treatment was ivuxolimab, an agonistic anti-OX40 (CD134) antibody. Regarding the study as a whole: Partly responding patients at 0.1-3.0 mg/kg showed some of the smallest clonal expansion.

This material consisted of CD4+ or CD8+ T cells sorted from blood, taken in a trial of the OX40 agonist ivuxolimab. The chain couples TRBV10-3 to TRBJ2-1; D might be TRBD1 (6 bases). The TCR originated in an adult with an advanced solid tumor such as melanoma, head and neck, liver or kidney cancer. In nucleotides, the CDR3 is TGTGCCACTGGGACCAACGACAGGGAGCAGTTCTTC. It specifies CATGTNDREQFF.